The 18 T cell receptor beta chains given below trace back to one sample, sequenced in a study of control samples from healthy donors and cancer patients. Using immunoSEQ multiplex PCR, the repertoire was profiled, and TCRdb retains in-frame clones only, with some absent. The sample lists some 140,000 clones, about 94% occurring once. Material for sequencing was blood. These TCRs come from a man aged 40-49 years in good health.

The rearrangement uses TRBV3-1 (or the pseudogene TRBV3-2) and TRBJ2-5; TRBD1 agrees at 9 bases. The CDR3 runs 14 residues. V lost 4 bases to trimming and J lost 6 bases; unmatched junction nucleotides: 6. CDR1 is LGHDT and CDR2 is YNNKEL in the germline V gene (reference sequence). CDR3 region: CASSLWDREKTQYF. CDR3 bases: TGTGCCAGCAGCCTCTGGGACAGGGAGAAGACCCAGTACTTC.

The gene calls are TRBV6-5 and TRBJ1-1; D might be TRBD1 (5 bases). The V gene's germline CDR1 is MNHEY and CDR2 SVGAGI. Trimming removed 4 bases from V and 3 bases from J, with 12 bases in between. The CDR3 contains 14 residues. The CDR3 sequence is CASSSKQDYTEAFF. In DNA form, the CDR3 reads TGTGCCAGCAGTTCAAAACAGGATTACACTGAAGCTTTCTTT.

The genes are TRBV28 and TRBJ1-2; a weak D match, TRBD1 (6 bases). Trimming removed 4 bases from V and 3 bases from J, with 12 bases in between. This CDR3 contains 14 residues. Germline V gives CDR1 MDHEN, CDR2 SYDVKM. CDR3 bases: TGTGCCAGCAGTTCACAGGGTGCGGACTATGGCTACACCTTC. It codes for CASSSQGADYGYTF.

The chain recombines TRBV10-1 with TRBJ2-1; D gene uncertain. V shed 3 bases and J shed 4 bases, with 13 bases lying between them. Germline V gene lookup returns CDR1 WNHNN and CDR2 SYGVQD (reference sequence). The CDR3 spans 15 residues. CDR3 bases: TGCGCCAGCAGTGACGGTGTAGTGGGTTACAATGAGCAGTTCTTC. Translating it yields CASSDGVVGYNEQFF.

This CDR3 is CASIKWGGVPEAFF. The CDR3 DNA follows: TGTGCCAGCATCAAGTGGGGGGGAGTCCCTGAAGCTTTCTTT. The chain has TRBV6-5 and TRBJ1-1, with a possible D match to TRBD1 (5 bases). The CDR3 is made up of 14 amino acids. The germline V and J ends were trimmed by 7 bases and 6 bases, with 18 bases remaining between them. Germline V gene lookup returns CDR1 MNHEY and CDR2 SVGAGI.

Worth noting for this clone: This sample includes further DNA sequences coding for the same CDR3. This sequence joins TRBV5-6 and TRBJ2-5; D is uncertain. This CDR3 comprises 14 residues. The V and J ends lost 2 bases and 4 bases respectively, with 12 bases between them. Germline CDR1 is SGHDT and CDR2 is YYEEEE. The CDR3: CASSLRGEVETQYF. The CDR3 DNA reads as TGTGCCAGCAGCTTACGAGGCGAGGTAGAGACCCAGTACTTC.

The chain recombines TRBV7-8 with TRBJ1-1; D uncertain. The CDR3 totals 17 residues. Trimming left V 0 bases short and J 3 bases short, with 17 bases between. The V gene's germline CDR1 is SGHVS and CDR2 FQNEAQ. CDR3 DNA: TGTGCCAGCAGCTTAGCCGGGCCCACCGGAGAGTACACTGAAGCTTTCTTT. This translates into CASSLAGPTGEYTEAFF.

The V call is TRBV5-4, the J call TRBJ1-2; TRBD1 agrees at 10 bases. Germline V CDR1 and CDR2: SGHNT, YYREEE (reference sequence). Losses at the gene ends were 4 bases for V and 10 bases for J; bases not matched to a gene: 7. CDR3 length equals 13 residues. CDR3: CASSRQGATVYTF. Here the CDR3 DNA reads TGTGCCAGCAGCCGACAGGGGGCGACCGTCTACACCTTC.

The V call is TRBV4-3, the J call TRBJ1-6; unclear D gene. The CDR3 contains 13 residues. Trimming stripped 4 bases from V and 14 bases from J, with 15 bases between. Germline lookup yields CDR1 LGHNA and CDR2 YSLEER. The CDR3: CASSLTRSVALHF. DNA for the CDR3: TGCGCCAGCAGCCTTACACGGTCGGTGGCCCTCCACTTT.

J is TRBJ2-7 and V is TRBV6-5, with TRBD2 as a possible D gene (6 bases). Trimming cost V 5 bases and J 4 bases, with 12 bases left between them. The germline gives CDR1 MNHEY, CDR2 SVGAGI. This CDR3 contains 13 residues. Here the CDR3 DNA reads TGTGCCAGCAGTCGGGCGGGGAGTTACGAGCAGTACTTC. The encoded protein is CASSRAGSYEQYF.

The V and J genes are TRBV19 and TRBJ2-2; D ambiguous. This CDR3 region has 15 residues. Germline loops: CDR1 LNHDA, CDR2 SQIVND (reference sequence). The V and J ends lost 7 bases and 4 bases respectively, with 16 bases between them. The CDR3 sequence is CASTESGIITGELFF. The CDR3 coding sequence is TGTGCCAGTACCGAGTCGGGCATAATCACCGGGGAGCTGTTTTTT.

The rearrangement links TRBV30 to TRBJ1-2; no firm D call. The CDR3 is 11 amino acids. Germline CDR1 reads GTSNPN; CDR2 reads SVGIG (reference sequence). V was clipped by 5 bases and J by 13 bases, with 17 bases between them. The CDR3 here is CAWRASKLITF. CDR3 DNA: TGTGCCTGGCGGGCCAGCAAATTAATCACCTTC. The entire variable domain, with the rest obtained from reference TRBV30 and TRBJ1-2, is as follows: SQTIHQWPATLVQPVGSPLSLECTVEGTSNPNLYWYRQAAGRGLQLLFYSVGIGQISSEVPQNLSASRPQDRQFILSSKKLLLSDSGFYLCAWRASKLITFGSGTRLTVV.

CDR3 in DNA: TGTGCCAGCAGCCGAACGACTAGCGGGGGGGCCCCCTACGAGCAGTACTTC. Translation: CASSRTTSGGAPYEQYF. The V and J genes are TRBV3-1 (or the pseudogene TRBV3-2) and TRBJ2-7; 14 bases fit TRBD2. Trimming cost V 4 bases and J 2 bases; bases outside gene matches: 7. Germline assignment: CDR1 LGHDT and CDR2 YNNKEL (reference sequence). This CDR3 is built from 17 residues.

The table lists this clone with a count of one. The rearrangement uses TRBV28 and TRBJ1-1; D is unresolved. Germline-derived CDR1 and CDR2 are MDHEN and SYDVKM. This CDR3 contains 13 residues. V lost 6 bases to trimming and J lost 8 bases, with 16 bases between them. The DNA of the CDR3 is TGTGCCAGCAGCACTTACCCGGACGTGGAAGCTTTCTTT. It codes for CASSTYPDVEAFF.

The chain has TRBV27 and TRBJ2-3, with unresolved D. Germline V gene lookup returns CDR1 MNHEY and CDR2 SMNVEV (reference sequence). Trimming left V 8 bases short and J 6 bases short, with 18 bases between. The CDR3 has 14 residues. Here the CDR3 DNA reads TGTGCCAGCTCTTCCATCGAGGTCTACGATACGCAGTATTTT. This sequence encodes CASSSIEVYDTQYF.

This sequence joins TRBV30 and TRBJ1-3; 9 nucleotides align to TRBD1. V lost 3 bases to trimming and J lost 7 bases; unmatched junction nucleotides: 4. Germline CDR1 GTSNPN, CDR2 SVGIG (reference sequence). The CDR3 is made up of 13 amino acids. DNA for the CDR3: TGTGCCTGGAGAAGGGGGACAGGGAACACCATATATTTT. It codes for CAWRRGTGNTIYF.

The chain employs TRBV27 and TRBJ2-1; D is undetermined. Germline CDR1 reads MNHEY; CDR2 reads SMNVEV (reference sequence). The CDR3 spans 15 residues. Trimming removed 2 bases from V and 6 bases from J, with 14 bases in between. CDR3 residues: CASSLVSGSLNEQFF. CDR3 nucleotides: TGTGCCAGCAGTTTAGTTAGTGGCAGCCTCAATGAGCAGTTCTTC.

The chain carries TRBV5-1 and TRBJ2-1; maybe TRBD2 (7 bases). The CDR3 loop spans 15 amino acids. Trimming left V 0 bases short and J 7 bases short, with 14 bases between. Germline CDR1 SGHRS, CDR2 YFSETQ. The DNA for the CDR3 is TGCGCCAGCAGCTTGGGAACAGGGAGGGTGAATGAGCAGTTCTTC. Translating gives CASSLGTGRVNEQFF.